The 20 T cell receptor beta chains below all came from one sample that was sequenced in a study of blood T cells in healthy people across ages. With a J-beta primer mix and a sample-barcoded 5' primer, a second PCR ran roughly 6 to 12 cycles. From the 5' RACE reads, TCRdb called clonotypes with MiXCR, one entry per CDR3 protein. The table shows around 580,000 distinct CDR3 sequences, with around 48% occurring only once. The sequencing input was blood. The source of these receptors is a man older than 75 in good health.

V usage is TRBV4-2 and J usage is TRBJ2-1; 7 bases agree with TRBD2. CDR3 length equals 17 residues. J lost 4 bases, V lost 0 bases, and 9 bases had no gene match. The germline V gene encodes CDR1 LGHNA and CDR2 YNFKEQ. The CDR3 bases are TGTGCCAGCAGCCAAGAGGCCGGAACTAGCGTATACAATGAGCAGTTCTTC. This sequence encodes CASSQEAGTSVYNEQFF.

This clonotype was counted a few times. Here the CDR3 reads CASNRGKATYEQYF. The CDR3 DNA reads TGTGCCAGCAATCGAGGGAAAGCAACCTACGAGCAGTACTTC. The rearrangement uses TRBV6-2 or TRBV6-3 and TRBJ2-7; D may be TRBD2 (5 bases). The V gene lost 7 bases and the J gene lost 2 bases, with 15 bases spanning the gap. Germline values: CDR1 MNHEY, CDR2 SVGEGT. The CDR3 contains 14 residues.

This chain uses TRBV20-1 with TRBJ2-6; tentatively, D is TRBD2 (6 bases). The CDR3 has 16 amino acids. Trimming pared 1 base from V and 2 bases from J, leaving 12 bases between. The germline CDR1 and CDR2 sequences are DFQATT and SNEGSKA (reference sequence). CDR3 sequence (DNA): TGCAGTGCTAGAGTACGCGGGGCACCTGGGGCCAACGTCCTGACTTTC. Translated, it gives CSARVRGAPGANVLTF.

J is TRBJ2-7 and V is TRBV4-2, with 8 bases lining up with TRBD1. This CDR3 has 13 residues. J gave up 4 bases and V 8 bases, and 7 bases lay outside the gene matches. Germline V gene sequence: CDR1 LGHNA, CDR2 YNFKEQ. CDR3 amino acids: CASSETGVYEQYF. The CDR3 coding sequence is TGTGCCAGCTCTGAGACAGGGGTGTACGAGCAGTACTTC.

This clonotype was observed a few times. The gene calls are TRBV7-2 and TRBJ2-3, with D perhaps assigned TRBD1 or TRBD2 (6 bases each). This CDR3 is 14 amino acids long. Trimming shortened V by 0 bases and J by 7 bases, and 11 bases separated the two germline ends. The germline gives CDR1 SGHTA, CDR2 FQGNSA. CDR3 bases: TGTGCCAGCAGCTTAGCGGGGGGCACGAATACGCAGTATTTT. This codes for CASSLAGGTNTQYF.

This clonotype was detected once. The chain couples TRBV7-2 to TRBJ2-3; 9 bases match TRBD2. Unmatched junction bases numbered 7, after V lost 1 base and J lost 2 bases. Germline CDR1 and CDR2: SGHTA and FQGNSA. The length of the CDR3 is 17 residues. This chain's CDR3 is CASSLVRAGGSTDTQYF. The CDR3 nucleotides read TGTGCCAGCAGCTTAGTAAGGGCGGGGGGGTCCACAGATACGCAGTATTTT.

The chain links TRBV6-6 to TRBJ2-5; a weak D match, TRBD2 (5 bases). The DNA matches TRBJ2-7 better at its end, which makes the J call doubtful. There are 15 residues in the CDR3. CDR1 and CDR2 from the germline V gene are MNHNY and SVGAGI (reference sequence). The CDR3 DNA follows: TGTGCCAGCAGTTTCCAACCCTCAGGACTTGTCGAGCAGTACTTC. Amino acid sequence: CASSFQPSGLVEQYF.

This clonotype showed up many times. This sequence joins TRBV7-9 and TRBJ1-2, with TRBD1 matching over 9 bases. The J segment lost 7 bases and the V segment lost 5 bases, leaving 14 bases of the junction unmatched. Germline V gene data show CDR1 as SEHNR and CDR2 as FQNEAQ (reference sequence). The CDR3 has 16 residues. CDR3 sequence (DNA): TGTGCCAGCAGCCCCCGGCCCGGGACAGGGCTTATTGGCTACACCTTC. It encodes CASSPRPGTGLIGYTF.

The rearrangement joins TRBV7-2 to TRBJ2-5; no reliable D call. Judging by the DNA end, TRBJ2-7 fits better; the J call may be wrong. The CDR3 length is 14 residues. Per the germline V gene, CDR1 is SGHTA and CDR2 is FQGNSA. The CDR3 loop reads CASSPEQWAYEQYF. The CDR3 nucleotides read TGTGCCAGCAGCCCCGAACAGTGGGCCTACGAGCAGTACTTC.

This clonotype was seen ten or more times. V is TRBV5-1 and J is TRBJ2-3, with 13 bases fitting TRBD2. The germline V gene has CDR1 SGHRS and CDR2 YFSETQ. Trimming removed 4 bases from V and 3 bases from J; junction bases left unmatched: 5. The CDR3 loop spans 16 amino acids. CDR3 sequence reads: CASSPGLAGTTDTQYF. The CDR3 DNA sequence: TGCGCCAGCAGCCCGGGACTAGCGGGAACAACAGATACGCAGTATTTT. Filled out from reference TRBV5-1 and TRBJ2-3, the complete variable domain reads KAGVTQTPRYLIKTRGQQVTLSCSPISGHRSVSWYQQTPGQGLQFLFEYFSETQRNKGNFPGRFSGRQFSNSRSEMNVSTLELGDSALYLCASSPGLAGTTDTQYFGPGTRLTVL.

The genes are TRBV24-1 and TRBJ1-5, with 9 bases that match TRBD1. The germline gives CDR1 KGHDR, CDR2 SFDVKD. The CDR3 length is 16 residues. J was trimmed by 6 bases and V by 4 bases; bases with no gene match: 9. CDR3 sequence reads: CATSDVTGGIGQPQHF. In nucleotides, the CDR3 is TGTGCCACCAGTGACGTTACAGGGGGCATCGGTCAGCCCCAGCATTTT.

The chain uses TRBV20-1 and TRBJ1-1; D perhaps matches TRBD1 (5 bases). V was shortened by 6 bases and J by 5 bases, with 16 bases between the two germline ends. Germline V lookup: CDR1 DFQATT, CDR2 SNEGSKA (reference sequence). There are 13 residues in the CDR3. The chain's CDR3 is CSAGRRGGTEAFF. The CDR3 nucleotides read TGCAGTGCCGGCCGGAGGGGTGGAACTGAAGCTTTCTTT.

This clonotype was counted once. DNA for the CDR3: TGTGCCAGCAGACTAGCGGGAGAGCACTGGGGAGAGACCCAGTACTTC. Encoded protein: CASRLAGEHWGETQYF. The rearrangement joins TRBV25-1 to TRBJ2-5; 11 bases fit TRBD2. Germline V CDR1 and CDR2: MGHDK, SYGVNS. V lost 6 bases, J lost 4 bases, and 10 bases stayed unmatched. CDR3 size: 16 residues.

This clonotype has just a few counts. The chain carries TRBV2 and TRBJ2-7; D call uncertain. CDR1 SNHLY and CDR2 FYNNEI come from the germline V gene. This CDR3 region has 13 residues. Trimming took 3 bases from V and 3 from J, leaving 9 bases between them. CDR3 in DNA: TGTGCCAGCAGTGAGGCACTGGTCTACGAGCAGTACTTC. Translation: CASSEALVYEQYF. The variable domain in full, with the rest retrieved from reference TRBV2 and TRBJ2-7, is EPEVTQTPSHQVTQMGQEVILRCVPISNHLYFYWYRQILGQKVEFLVSFYNNEISEKSEIFDDQFSVERPDGSNFTLKIRSTKLEDSAMYFCASSEALVYEQYFGPGTRLTVT.

In DNA, the CDR3 is TGTGCCAGCAGCTTACAGGACAGGGTTTTATACGAGCAGTACTTC. This sequence encodes CASSLQDRVLYEQYF. The chain uses TRBV11-1 and TRBJ2-7; 8 nucleotides match TRBD1. The CDR3 length is 15 residues. Germline V gives CDR1 SGHAT, CDR2 FQDESV (reference sequence). Unmatched junction bases numbered 7, after V lost 2 bases and J lost 4 bases. Using reference TRBV11-1 and TRBJ2-7 for the parts outside the CDR3, the full variable domain is EAEVAQSPRYKITEKSQAVAFWCDPISGHATLYWYRQILGQGPELLVQFQDESVVDDSQLPKDRFSAERLKGVDSTLKIQPAELGDSAMYLCASSLQDRVLYEQYFGPGTRLTVT.

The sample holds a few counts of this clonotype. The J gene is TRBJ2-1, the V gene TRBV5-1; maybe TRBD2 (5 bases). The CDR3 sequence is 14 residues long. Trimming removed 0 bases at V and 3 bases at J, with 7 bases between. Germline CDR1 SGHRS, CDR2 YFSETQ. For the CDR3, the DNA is TGCGCCAGCAGCTTGGACGGACTCTACAATGAGCAGTTCTTC. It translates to CASSLDGLYNEQFF.

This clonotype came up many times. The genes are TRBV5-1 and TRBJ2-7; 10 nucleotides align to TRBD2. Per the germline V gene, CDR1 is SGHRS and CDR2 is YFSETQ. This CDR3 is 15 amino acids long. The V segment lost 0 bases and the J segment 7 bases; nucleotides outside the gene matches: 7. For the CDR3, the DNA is TGCGCCAGCAGCTTGGGCCTAGCGGGAGTAGAGGAGCAGTACTTC. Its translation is CASSLGLAGVEEQYF.

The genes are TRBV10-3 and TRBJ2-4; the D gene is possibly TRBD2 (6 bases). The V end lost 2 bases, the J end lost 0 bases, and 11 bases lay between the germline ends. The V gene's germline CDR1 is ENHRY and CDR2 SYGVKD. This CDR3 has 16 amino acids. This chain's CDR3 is CAISESQGLAKNIQYF. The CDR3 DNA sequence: TGTGCCATCAGTGAGAGTCAGGGACTAGCCAAAAACATTCAGTACTTC.

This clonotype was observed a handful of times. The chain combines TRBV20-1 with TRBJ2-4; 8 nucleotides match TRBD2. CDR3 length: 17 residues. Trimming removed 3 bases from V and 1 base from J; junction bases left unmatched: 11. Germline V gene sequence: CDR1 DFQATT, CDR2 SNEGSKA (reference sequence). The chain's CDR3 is CSASLGTLAGAKNIQYF. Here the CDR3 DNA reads TGCAGTGCTAGCCTGGGAACCCTAGCGGGCGCCAAAAACATTCAGTACTTC.

The CDR3 sequence: CASSSGTTFYEQYF. CDR3 in DNA: TGTGCCAGCAGTTCCGGGACAACTTTTTACGAGCAGTACTTC. The chain combines TRBV7-2 with TRBJ2-7; possibly TRBD1 for D (6 bases). The germline V and J ends were trimmed by 6 bases and 4 bases, with 16 bases remaining between them. This CDR3 has 14 residues. Germline CDR1 and CDR2: SGHTA and FQGNSA.